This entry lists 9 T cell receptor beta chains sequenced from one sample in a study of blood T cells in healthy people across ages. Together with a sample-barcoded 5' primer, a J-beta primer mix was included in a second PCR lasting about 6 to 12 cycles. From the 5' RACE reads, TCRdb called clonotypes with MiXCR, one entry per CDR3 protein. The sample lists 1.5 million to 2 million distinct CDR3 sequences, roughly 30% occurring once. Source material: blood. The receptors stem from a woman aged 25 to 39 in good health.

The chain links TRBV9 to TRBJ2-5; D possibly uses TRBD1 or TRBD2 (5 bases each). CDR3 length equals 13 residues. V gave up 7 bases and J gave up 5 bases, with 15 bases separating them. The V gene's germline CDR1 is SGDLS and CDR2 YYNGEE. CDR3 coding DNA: TGTGCCAGCGAGGGGCAGGTCGGCGAGACCCAGTACTTC. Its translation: CASEGQVGETQYF.

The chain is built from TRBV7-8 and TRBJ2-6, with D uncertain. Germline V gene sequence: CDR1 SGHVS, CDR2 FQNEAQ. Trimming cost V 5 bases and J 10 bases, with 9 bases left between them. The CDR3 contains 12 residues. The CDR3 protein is CASSPTLNVLTF. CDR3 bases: TGTGCCAGCAGCCCGACCCTGAACGTCCTGACTTTC. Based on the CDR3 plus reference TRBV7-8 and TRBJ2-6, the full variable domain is GAGVSQSPRYKVAKRGQDVALRCDPISGHVSLFWYQQALGQGPEFLTYFQNEAQLDKSGLPSDRFFAERPEGSVSTLKIQRTQQEDSAVYLCASSPTLNVLTFGAGSRLTVL.

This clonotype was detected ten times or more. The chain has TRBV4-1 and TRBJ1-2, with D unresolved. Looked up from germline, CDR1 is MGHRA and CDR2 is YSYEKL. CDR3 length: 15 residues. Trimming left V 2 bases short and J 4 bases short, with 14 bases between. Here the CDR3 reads CASSQPTRAPYGYTF. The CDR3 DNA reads TGCGCCAGCAGCCAACCGACCCGGGCTCCCTATGGCTACACCTTC.

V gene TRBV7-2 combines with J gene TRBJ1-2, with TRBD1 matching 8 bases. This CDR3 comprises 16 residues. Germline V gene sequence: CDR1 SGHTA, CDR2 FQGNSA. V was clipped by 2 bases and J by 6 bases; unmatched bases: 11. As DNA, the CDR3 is TGTGCCAGCAGCTTACCCCGGACAGGGTTTCTCCATGGCTACACCTTC. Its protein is CASSLPRTGFLHGYTF.

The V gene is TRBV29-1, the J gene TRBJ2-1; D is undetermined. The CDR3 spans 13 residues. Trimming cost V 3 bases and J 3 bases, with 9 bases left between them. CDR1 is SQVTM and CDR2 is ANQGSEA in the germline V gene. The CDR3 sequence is CSVDGRVYNEQFF. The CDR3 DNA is TGCAGCGTTGACGGACGGGTCTACAATGAGCAGTTCTTC.

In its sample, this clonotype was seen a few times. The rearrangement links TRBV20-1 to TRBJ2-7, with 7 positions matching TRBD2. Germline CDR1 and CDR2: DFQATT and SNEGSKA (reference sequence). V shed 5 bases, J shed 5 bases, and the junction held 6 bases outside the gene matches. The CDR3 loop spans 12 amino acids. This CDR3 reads CSAPWEGHEQYF. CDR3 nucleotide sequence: TGCAGTGCTCCCTGGGAGGGCCACGAGCAGTACTTC.

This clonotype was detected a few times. The CDR3 DNA reads TGCAGTGCATCGGGTATGGGTTGGCGTGAGCAGTTCTTC. Its protein product is CSASGMGWREQFF. This chain connects TRBV20-1 to TRBJ2-1, with D unclear. Trimming cost V 6 bases and J 9 bases, with 18 bases left between them. This CDR3 region has 13 residues. Germline V gene lookup returns CDR1 DFQATT and CDR2 SNEGSKA (reference sequence).

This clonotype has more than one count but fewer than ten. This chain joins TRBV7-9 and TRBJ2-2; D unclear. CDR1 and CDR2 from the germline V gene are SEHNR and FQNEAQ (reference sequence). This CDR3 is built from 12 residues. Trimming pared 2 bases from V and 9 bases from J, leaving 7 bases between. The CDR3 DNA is TGTGCCAGCAGCTTAATTCGACGGGAGCTGTTTTTT. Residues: CASSLIRRELFF.

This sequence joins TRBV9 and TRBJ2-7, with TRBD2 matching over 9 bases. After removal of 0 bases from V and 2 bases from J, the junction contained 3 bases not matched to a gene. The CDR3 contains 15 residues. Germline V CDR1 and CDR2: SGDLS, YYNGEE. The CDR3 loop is CASSVAGGGAYEQYF. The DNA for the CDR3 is TGTGCCAGCAGCGTAGCGGGCGGGGGGGCCTACGAGCAGTACTTC. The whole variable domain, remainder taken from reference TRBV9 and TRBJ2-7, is DSGVTQTPKHLITATGQRVTLRCSPRSGDLSVYWYQQSLDQGLQFLIQYYNGEERAKGNILERFSAQQFPDLHSELNLSSLELGDSALYFCASSVAGGGAYEQYFGPGTRLTVT.